The clone carrying this T cell receptor beta chain occurred once. Some clones are missing from TCRdb's copy, which holds only in-frame ones; the method was immunoSEQ multiplex PCR. The table lists some 300,000 clones, roughly 90% of them singletons. The study drew participants aged roughly 18 to 95 years from 20 to 30 US areas. V was shortened by 1 base and J by 3 bases, with 13 bases between the two germline ends. The CDR3 contains 16 residues. The germline CDR1 and CDR2 sequences are SEHNR and FQNEAQ (reference sequence). This sample is drawn from a study of blood T cell repertoires in COVID-19. Overall study: T cells, B-cell-depleted T cells, or PBMCs supplied cDNA or gDNA.

Sequencing was done on a sample of PBMCs or T cells enriched from blood (not recorded which). The chain joins TRBV7-9 to TRBJ1-3; D ambiguous. The origin of this receptor is a woman in her twenties or thirties who had recovered from COVID-19. The CDR3: CASSLDQAGVGNTIYF. DNA of the CDR3: TGTGCCAGCAGCTTAGATCAGGCCGGGGTTGGAAACACCATATATTTT.